Listed below are T cell receptor beta chains from one sample, sequenced in a study of blood T cell repertoires in COVID-19. Measured with immunoSEQ multiplex PCR; TCRdb has only the in-frame clones, and not every one. The data show some 86,000 clones, roughly 84% seen once. Input material: peripheral blood. These receptors were obtained from a woman in her 70s with acute or convalescent COVID-19. CDR3s include the opening cysteine and the closing phenylalanine or tryptophan. The order of the fields is CDR3 protein, CDR3 DNA, V gene, D gene, J gene, clone size. A D gene is named only where the DNA matches it firmly. The size field is filled for only some rows; it gives once, few, many or a size class.

CASRPDTSNEKLFF	TGTGCCAGCAGACCGGACACGAGTAATGAAAAACTGTTTTTT	TRBV2	-	TRBJ1-4	-
CASSDGRGTRNQPQHF	TGTGCCAGCAGTGATGGCAGGGGGACGCGTAATCAGCCCCAGCATTTT	TRBV6-1	TRBD1	TRBJ1-5	-
CSVEDTSGGYTF	TGCAGCGTTGAAGATACATCGGGAGGCTACACCTTC	TRBV29-1	-	TRBJ1-2	-
CASSQKLEGAHTGELFF	TGCGCCAGCAGCCAAAAACTAGAGGGGGCGCACACCGGGGAGCTGTTTTTT	TRBV4-3	TRBD1	TRBJ2-2	-
CASSVSDRNYGYTF	TGTGCCAGCAGCGTCTCGGACAGGAACTATGGCTACACCTTC	TRBV9	TRBD1	TRBJ1-2	few
CASSLEDSGQETQYF	TGTGCCAGCAGCTTAGAGGATTCGGGTCAAGAGACCCAGTACTTC	TRBV13	-	TRBJ2-5	once
CASSASGTSGKSYNEQFF	TGTGCCAGCAGCGCCAGTGGGACTAGCGGGAAGTCCTACAATGAGCAGTTCTTC	TRBV11-3	TRBD2	TRBJ2-1	-
CASSRQINQPQHF	TGTGCCAGCAGTCGACAGATTAATCAGCCCCAGCATTTT	TRBV12-3/TRBV12-4	-	TRBJ1-5	-
CASREDRGRPSINEQFF	TGTGCCAGCAGGGAGGACAGGGGGCGCCCCTCGATCAATGAGCAGTTCTTC	TRBV2	TRBD1	TRBJ2-1	-
CASGKGAGDEQFF	TGTGCCAGCGGTAAGGGGGCCGGGGATGAGCAGTTCTTC	TRBV7-8	TRBD1	TRBJ2-1	-
CAPAGAGDSGNTIYF	TGCGCCCCCGCGGGGGCTGGGGATTCTGGAAACACCATATATTTT	TRBV10-1	-	TRBJ1-3	-
CASSSGTSGSKVRNTQYF	TGTGCCAGCAGCTCGGGGACTAGCGGGAGTAAAGTGCGAAATACGCAGTATTTT	TRBV7-9	TRBD2	TRBJ2-3	-
CASSVDRGTEAFF	TGTGCCAGCAGCGTGGACAGGGGCACTGAAGCTTTCTTT	TRBV7-9	TRBD1	TRBJ1-1	-
CASSIVAGAGAEQFF	TGTGCCAGTAGTATAGTGGCGGGGGCCGGGGCGGAGCAGTTCTTC	TRBV19	-	TRBJ2-1	-
CSVDSGTGSEKLFF	TGCAGCGTTGATTCCGGGACAGGGAGCGAAAAACTGTTTTTT	TRBV29-1	TRBD1	TRBJ1-4	-
CASRYGTAGEKLFF	TGTGCCAGCAGGTACGGGACAGCGGGTGAAAAACTGTTTTTT	TRBV2	TRBD1	TRBJ1-4	-
CATSVRDRNLETQYF	TGTGCCACCAGTGTGCGGGACAGGAATTTGGAGACCCAGTACTTC	TRBV24-1	TRBD1	TRBJ2-5	-
CASSLGTAGELFF	TGTGCCAGCTCTTTGGGGACAGCCGGGGAGCTGTTTTTT	TRBV6-5	TRBD1	TRBJ2-2	-
CASSSEGGSMNTEAFF	TGCGCCAGCAGCTCGGAGGGCGGATCAATGAACACTGAAGCTTTCTTT	TRBV5-1	-	TRBJ1-1	once